This paragraph covers one TCR beta chain sequence. Method: immunoSEQ multiplex PCR; TCRdb's copy keeps in-frame clones and lacks some. This table holds about 340,000 clones, about 93% found once. The record originates from a study of brain T cells in children with intractable seizures. This sample's time point: blood from clinic visit 5 months post-surgery; TSC patient then seizure free. V lost 1 base to trimming and J lost 4 bases, with 5 bases between them. Per germline, CDR1 LNHNV and CDR2 YYDKDF (reference sequence). This CDR3 comprises 12 residues. The sequence came from a boy less than two years old with tuberous sclerosis and intractable seizures. J is TRBJ2-7 and V is TRBV15; D gene unclear. The source material was peripheral blood, sampled less than 6 months after surgery. The CDR3 DNA is TGTGCCACCAGCAGAGTGGGGTACGAGCAGTACTTC. Protein: CATSRVGYEQYF.